What follows describes a single TCR beta chain. Its antigen is still unknown. These data come from a study of T cell repertoires in cytomegalovirus infection. Study context: Matching HLA type and CMV infection were both indicated by public TCR beta signatures.

TCRdb ran MiXCR on the reads and lists one entry per CDR3 protein. Among fewer than 550,000 distinct CDR3 sequences listed, more than 20% were seen once. Overall study results and limits: Summed public TCR beta family frequency identified CMV carriers bearing the relevant HLA. The ex vivo response showed dominance by HLA-C-restricted CMV-specific TCR beta clonotypes.

The sample was PBMCs. The sequence was obtained from a human donor in good health (CMV status not recorded). Some clones in this sample may be carry-over from other donors' samples.

DNA for the CDR3: TGTGCCAGCAGTTTAGAGAGGGTCTCTGGCTACACCTTC. Encoded protein: CASSLERVSGYTF. V is TRBV12-3 or TRBV12-4 and J is TRBJ1-2, with D uncertain. V lost 1 base and J 7 bases, leaving 10 bases between the germline ends. This CDR3 is 13 amino acids long.